This T cell receptor (beta chain) is from a study of response to subunit inactivated influenza vaccine. A single record per CDR3 protein comes from TCRdb applying MiXCR to the RT-PCR reads. The table lists 500,000 to 600,000 distinct CDR3 sequences, around 15% of them singletons. V lost 5 bases to trimming and J lost 0 bases, with 11 bases between them. This CDR3 has 14 amino acids. Germline CDR1 LGHNA, CDR2 YNFKEQ. V is TRBV4-2 and J is TRBJ2-7; D may be TRBD2 (6 bases). Sequencing used PBMCs from blood, obtained about 11 days after vaccination. The sequence was collected from a man aged 50-60 years who received an inactivated influenza vaccine. CDR3 amino acids: CASSASAYSYEQYF. In DNA, the CDR3 is TGTGCCAGCAGCGCTAGCGCATACTCCTACGAGCAGTACTTC.